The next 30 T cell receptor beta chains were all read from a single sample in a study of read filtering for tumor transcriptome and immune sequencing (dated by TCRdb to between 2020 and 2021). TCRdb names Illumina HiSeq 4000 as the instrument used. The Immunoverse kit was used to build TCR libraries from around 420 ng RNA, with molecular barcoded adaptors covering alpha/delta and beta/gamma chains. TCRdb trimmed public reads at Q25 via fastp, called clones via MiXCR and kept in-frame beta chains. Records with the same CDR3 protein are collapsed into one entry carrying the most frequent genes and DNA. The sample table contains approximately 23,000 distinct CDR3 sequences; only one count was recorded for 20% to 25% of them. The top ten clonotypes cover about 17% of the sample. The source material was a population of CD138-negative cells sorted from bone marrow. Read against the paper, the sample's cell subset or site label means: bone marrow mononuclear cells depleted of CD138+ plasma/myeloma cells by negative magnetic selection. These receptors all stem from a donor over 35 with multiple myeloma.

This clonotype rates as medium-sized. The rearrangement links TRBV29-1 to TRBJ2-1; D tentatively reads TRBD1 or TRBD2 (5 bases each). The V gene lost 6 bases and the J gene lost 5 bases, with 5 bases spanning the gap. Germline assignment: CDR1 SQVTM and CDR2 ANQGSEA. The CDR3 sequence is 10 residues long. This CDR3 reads CSVGDNEQFF. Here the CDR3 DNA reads TGCAGCGTGGGGGACAATGAGCAGTTCTTC.

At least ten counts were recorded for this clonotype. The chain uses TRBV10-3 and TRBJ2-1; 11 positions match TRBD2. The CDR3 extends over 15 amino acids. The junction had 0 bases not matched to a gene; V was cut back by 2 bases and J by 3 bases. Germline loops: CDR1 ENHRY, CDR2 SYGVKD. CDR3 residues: CAISEGLAGYNEQFF. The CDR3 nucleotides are TGTGCCATCAGTGAGGGACTAGCGGGCTACAATGAGCAGTTCTTC.

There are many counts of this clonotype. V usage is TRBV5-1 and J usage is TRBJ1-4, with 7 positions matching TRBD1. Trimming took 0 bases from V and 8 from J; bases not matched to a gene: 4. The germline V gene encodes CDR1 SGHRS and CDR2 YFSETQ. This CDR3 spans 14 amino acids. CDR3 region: CASSLEGAREKLFF. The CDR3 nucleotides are TGCGCCAGCAGCTTGGAGGGGGCAAGAGAAAAACTGTTTTTT.

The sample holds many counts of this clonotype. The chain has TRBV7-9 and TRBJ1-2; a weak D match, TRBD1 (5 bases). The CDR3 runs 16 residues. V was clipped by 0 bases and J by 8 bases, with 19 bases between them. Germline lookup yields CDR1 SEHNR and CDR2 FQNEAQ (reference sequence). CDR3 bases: TGTGCCAGCAGCTTAGCATTGGGACGGGCGGCGAGGGGCTACACCTTC. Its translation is CASSLALGRAARGYTF. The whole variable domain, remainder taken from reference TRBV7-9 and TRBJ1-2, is DTGVSQNPRHKITKRGQNVTFRCDPISEHNRLYWYRQTLGQGPEFLTYFQNEAQLEKSRLLSDRFSAERPKGSFSTLEIQRTEQGDSAMYLCASSLALGRAARGYTFGSGTRLTVV.

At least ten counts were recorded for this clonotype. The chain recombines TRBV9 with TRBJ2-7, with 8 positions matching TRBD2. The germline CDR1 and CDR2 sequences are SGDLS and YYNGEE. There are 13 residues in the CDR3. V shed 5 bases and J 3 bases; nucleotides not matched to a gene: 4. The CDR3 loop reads CASSSSGSYEQYF. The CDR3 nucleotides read TGTGCCAGCAGTTCGAGCGGGAGCTACGAGCAGTACTTC.

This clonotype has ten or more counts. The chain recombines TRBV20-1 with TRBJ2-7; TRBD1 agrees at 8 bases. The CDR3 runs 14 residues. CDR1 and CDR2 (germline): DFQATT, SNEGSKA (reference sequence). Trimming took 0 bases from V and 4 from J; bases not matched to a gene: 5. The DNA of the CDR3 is TGCAGTGCTAGAGATTCGGACAGGGTGTACGAGCAGTACTTC. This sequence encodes CSARDSDRVYEQYF.

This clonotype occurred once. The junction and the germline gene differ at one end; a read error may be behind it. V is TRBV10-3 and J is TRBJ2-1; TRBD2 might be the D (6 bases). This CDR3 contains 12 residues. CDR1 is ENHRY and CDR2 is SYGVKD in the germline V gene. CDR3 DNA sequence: TGTGCCATCGTCTCCGGAGGGAATGAGCAGCTCTTC. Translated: CAIVSGGNEQLF.

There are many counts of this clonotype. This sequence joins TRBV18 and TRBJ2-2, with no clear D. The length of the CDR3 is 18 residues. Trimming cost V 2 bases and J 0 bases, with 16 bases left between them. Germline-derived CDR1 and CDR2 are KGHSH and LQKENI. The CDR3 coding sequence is TGTGCCAGCTCACCAAGTTCCGGTCTTGGTGCGAACACCGGGGAGCTGTTTTTT. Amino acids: CASSPSSGLGANTGELFF.

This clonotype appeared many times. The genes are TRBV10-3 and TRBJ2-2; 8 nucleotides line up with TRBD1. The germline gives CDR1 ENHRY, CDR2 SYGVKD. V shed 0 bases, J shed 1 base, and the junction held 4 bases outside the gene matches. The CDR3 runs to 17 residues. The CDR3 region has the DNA TGTGCCATCAGTGAGTCTCGGACAGGGAAGAACACCGGGGAGCTGTTTTTT. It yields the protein CAISESRTGKNTGELFF.

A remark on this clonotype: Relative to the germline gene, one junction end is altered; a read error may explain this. CDR3 coding DNA: TGCGTCAGCAGCTTGGCCCGGCCCGCCCTGTACGAGCAGTACTTC. Translating gives CVSSLARPALYEQYF. The rearrangement links TRBV5-1 to TRBJ2-7; D unclear. The CDR3 is made up of 15 amino acids. The germline CDR1 and CDR2 sequences are SGHRS and YFSETQ.

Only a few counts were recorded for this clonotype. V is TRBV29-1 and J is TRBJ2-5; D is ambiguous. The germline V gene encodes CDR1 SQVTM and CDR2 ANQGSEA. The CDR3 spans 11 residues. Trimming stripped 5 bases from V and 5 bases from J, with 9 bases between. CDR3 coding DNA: TGCAGCGTTCGACTGGGGGAGACCCAGTACTTC. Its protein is CSVRLGETQYF.

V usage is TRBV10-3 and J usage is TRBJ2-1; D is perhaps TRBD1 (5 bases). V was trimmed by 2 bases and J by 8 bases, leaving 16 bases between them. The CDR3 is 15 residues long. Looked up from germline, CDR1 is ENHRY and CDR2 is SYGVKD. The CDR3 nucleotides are TGTGCCATCAGTGAGGGGGCTAGAACCAGCGATGAGCAGTTCTTC. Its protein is CAISEGARTSDEQFF.

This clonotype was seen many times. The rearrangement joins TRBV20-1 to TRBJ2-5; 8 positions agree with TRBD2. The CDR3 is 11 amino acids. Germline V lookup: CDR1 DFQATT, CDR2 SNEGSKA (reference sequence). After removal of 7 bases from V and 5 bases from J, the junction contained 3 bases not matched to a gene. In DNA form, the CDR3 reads TGCAGTGTACGCGGGGGGGAGACCCAGTACTTC. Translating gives CSVRGGETQYF.

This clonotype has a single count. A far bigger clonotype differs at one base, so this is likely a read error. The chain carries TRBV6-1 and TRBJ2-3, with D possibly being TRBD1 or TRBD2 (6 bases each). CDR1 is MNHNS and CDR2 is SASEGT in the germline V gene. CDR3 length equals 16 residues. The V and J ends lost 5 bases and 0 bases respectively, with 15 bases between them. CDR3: CASSYRAGGSTDTQYF. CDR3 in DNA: TGTGCCAGCAGTTACAGGGCTGGGGGGAGCACAGATACGCAGTATTTT.

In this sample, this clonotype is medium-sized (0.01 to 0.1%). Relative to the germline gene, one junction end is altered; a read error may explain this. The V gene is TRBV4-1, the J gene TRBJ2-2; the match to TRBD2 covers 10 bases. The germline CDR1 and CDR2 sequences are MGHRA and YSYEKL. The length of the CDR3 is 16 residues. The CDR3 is CASSQEPSGSVGELFF. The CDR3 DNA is TGTGCCAGCAGCCAAGAGCCTAGCGGGAGTGTCGGGGAGCTGTTTTTT.

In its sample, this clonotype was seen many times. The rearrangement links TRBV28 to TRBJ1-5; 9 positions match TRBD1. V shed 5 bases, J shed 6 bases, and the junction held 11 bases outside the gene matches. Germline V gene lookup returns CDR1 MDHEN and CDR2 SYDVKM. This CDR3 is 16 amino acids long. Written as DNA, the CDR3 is TGTGCCAGCAGTCTTGGACGGGACAGGGATAGTCAGCCCCAGCATTTT. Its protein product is CASSLGRDRDSQPQHF.

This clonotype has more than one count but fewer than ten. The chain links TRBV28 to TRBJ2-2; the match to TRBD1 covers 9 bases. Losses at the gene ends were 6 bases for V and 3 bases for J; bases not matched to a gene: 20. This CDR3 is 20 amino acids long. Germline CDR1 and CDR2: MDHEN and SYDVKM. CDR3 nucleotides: TGTGCCAGCAGCCCCTTCTACAGGGGGCGGACGCACTCGGACACCGGGGAGCTGTTTTTT. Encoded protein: CASSPFYRGRTHSDTGELFF.

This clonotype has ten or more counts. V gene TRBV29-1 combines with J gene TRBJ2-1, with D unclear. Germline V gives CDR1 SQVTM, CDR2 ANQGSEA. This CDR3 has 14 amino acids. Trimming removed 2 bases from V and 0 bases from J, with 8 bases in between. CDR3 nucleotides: TGCAGCGTTGAAAGGTTCCACTCCTACAATGAGCAGTTCTTC. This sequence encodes CSVERFHSYNEQFF.

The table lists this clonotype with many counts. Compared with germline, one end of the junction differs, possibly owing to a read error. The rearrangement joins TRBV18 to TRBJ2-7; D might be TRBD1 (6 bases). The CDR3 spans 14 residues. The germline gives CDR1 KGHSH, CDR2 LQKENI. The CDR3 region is CASSPLDSSNEQYF. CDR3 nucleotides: TGTGCCAGCTCACCCCTGGACAGCTCCAACGAGCAGTACTTC.

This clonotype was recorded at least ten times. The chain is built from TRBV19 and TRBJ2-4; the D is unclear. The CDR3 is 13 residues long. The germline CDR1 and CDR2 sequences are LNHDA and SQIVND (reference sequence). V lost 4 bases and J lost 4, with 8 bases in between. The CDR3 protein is CASSREDKNIQYF. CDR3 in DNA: TGTGCCAGTAGTAGGGAAGATAAAAACATTCAGTACTTC.

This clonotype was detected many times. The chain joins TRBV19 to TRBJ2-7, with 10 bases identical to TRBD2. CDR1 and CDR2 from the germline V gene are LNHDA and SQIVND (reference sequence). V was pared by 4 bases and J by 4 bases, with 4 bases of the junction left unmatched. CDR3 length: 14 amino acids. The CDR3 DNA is TGTGCCAGTAGTAGGGCTAGCGGGAGTTACGAGCAGTACTTC. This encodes CASSRASGSYEQYF. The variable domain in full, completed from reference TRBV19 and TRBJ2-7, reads DGGITQSPKYLFRKEGQNVTLSCEQNLNHDAMYWYRQDPGQGLRLIYYSQIVNDFQKGDIAEGYSVSREKKESFPLTVTSAQKNPTAFYLCASSRASGSYEQYFGPGTRLTVT.

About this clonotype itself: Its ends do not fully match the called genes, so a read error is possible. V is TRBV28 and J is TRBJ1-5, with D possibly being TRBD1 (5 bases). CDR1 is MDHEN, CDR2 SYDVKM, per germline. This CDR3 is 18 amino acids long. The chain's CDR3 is CASSPRSVGTVTNQAQHF. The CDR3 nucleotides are TGTGCCAGCAGTCCCCGGAGTGTTGGGACGGTAACAAATCAGGCCCAGCATTTT. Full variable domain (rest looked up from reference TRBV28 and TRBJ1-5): DVKVTQSSRYLVKRTGEKVFLECVQDMDHENMFWYRQDPGLGLRLIYFSYDVKMKEKGDIPEGYSVSREKKERFSLILESASTNQTSMYLCASSPRSVGTVTNQAQHFGDGTRLSIL.

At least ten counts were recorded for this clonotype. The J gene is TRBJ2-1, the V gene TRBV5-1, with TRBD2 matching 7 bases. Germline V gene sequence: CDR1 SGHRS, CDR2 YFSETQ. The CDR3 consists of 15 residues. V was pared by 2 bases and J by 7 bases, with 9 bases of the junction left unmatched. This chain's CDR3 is CASSFLAGAGNEQFF. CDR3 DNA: TGCGCCAGCAGCTTTCTGGCGGGAGCAGGGAATGAGCAGTTCTTC.

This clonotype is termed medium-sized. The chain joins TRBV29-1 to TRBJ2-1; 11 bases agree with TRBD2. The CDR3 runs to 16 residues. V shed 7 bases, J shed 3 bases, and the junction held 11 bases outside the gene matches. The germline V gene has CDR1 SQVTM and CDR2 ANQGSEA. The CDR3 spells CSAQGLAGSNYNEQFF. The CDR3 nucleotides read TGCAGCGCTCAAGGACTAGCGGGTTCAAACTACAATGAGCAGTTCTTC.

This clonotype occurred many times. CDR3 nucleotide sequence: TGCAGCGTGACTAGCGGGACAGATACGCAGTATTTT. Translation: CSVTSGTDTQYF. The V gene is TRBV29-1, the J gene TRBJ2-3; 10 bases are a match to TRBD2. The CDR3 runs 12 residues. The V gene end was trimmed by 6 bases and the J gene end by 3 bases; junction bases not matched to a gene: 0. Germline CDR1 is SQVTM and CDR2 is ANQGSEA.

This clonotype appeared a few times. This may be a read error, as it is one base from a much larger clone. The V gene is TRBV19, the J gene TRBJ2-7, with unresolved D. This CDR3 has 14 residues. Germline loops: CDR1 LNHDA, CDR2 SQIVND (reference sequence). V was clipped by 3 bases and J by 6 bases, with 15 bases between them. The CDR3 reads CASSIADATCEQYF. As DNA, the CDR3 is TGTGCCAGTAGTATTGCGGACGCGACCTGCGAGCAGTACTTC.

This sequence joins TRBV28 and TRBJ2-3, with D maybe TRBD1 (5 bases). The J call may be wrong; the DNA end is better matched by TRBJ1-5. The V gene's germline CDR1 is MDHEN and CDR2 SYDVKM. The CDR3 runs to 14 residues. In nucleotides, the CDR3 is TGTGCCAGCAGCTCGGGGGGTGTGACAGATACGCAGCATTTT. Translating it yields CASSSGGVTDTQHF.

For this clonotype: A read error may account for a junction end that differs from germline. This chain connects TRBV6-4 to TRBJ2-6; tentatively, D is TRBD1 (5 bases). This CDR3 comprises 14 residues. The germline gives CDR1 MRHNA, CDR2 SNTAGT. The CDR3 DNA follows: TGTGCCAGCAGAGACCACTCTGGGGCCAACGCCCTGACTTTC. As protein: CASRDHSGANALTF.

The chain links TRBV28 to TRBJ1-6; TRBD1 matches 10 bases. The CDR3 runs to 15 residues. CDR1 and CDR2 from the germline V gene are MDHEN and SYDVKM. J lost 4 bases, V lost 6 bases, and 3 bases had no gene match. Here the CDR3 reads CASRRTGGYNSPLHF. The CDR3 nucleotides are TGTGCCAGCAGACGGACAGGGGGGTATAATTCACCCCTCCACTTT.

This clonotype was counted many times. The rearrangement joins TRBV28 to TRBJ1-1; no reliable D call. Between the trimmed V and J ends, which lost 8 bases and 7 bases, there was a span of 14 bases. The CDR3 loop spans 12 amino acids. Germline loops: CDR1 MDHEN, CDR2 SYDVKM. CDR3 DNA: TGTGCCAGCTTCGTAGGGTCAGGTGAAGCTTTCTTT. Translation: CASFVGSGEAFF.